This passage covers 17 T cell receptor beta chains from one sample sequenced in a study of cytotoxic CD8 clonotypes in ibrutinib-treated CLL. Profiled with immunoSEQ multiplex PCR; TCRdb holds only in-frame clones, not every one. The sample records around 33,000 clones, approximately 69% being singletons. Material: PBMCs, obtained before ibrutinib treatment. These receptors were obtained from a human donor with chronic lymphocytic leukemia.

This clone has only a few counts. CDR3 region: CASSPKGVNYNEQFF. CDR3 sequence (DNA): TGTGCCAGCAGCCCAAAGGGTGTAAACTACAATGAGCAGTTCTTC. This chain uses TRBV11-3 with TRBJ2-1; no firm D call. The V gene's germline CDR1 is SGHNT and CDR2 YENEEA. V lost 5 bases and J 3 bases, leaving 14 bases between the germline ends. CDR3 length: 15 amino acids.

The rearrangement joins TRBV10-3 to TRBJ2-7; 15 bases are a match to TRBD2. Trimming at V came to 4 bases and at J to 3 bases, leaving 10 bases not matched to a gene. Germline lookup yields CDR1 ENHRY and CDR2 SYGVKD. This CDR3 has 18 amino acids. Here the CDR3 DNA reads TGTGCCATCAGTGCATCCGGGACTAGCGGGGGGTTCGGCTACGAGCAGTACTTC. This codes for CAISASGTSGGFGYEQYF.

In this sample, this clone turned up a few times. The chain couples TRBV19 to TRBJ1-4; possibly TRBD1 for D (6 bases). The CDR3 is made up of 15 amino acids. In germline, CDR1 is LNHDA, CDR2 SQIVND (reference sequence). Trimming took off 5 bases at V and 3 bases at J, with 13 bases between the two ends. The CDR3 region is CASSVLGQPNEKLFF. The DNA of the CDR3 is TGTGCCAGTAGTGTCTTAGGACAGCCTAATGAAAAACTGTTTTTT.

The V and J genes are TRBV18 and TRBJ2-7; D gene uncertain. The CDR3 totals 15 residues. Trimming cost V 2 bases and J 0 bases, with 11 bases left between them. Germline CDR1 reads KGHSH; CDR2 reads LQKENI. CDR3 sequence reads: CASSPAQVSSYEQYF. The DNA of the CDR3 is TGTGCCAGCTCACCAGCCCAGGTGAGCTCCTACGAGCAGTACTTC.

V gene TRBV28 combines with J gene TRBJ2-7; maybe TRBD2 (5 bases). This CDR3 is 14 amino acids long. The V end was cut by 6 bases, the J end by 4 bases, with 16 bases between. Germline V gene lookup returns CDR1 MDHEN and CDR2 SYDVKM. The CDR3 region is CASSADGIGYEQYF. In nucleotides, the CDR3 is TGTGCCAGCAGCGCGGACGGGATAGGGTACGAGCAGTACTTC.

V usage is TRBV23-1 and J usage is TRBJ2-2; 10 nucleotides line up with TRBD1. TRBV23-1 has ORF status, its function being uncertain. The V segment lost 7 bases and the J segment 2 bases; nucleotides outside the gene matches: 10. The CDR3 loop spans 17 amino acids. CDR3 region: CASTYPGQGCNTGELFF. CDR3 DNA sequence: TGCGCCAGCACTTACCCGGGACAGGGGTGTAACACCGGGGAGCTGTTTTTT.

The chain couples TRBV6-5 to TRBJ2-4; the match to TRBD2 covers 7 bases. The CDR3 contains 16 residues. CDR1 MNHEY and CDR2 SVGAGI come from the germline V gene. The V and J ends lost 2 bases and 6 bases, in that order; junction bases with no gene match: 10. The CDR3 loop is CASSYNRPGEGNIQYF. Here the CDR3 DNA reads TGTGCCAGCAGTTACAACAGGCCCGGGGAGGGAAACATTCAGTACTTC.

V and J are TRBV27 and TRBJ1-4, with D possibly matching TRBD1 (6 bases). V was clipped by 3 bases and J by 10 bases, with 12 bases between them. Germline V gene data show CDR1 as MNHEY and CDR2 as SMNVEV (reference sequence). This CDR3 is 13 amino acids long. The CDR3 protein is CASSLPGAAKLFF. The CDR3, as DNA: TGTGCCAGCAGTTTGCCAGGGGCAGCAAAACTGTTTTTT.

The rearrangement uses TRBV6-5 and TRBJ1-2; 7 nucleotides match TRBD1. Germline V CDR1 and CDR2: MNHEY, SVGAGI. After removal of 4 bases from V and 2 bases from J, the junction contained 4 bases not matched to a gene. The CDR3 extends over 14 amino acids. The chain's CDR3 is CASSSSTGNYGYTF. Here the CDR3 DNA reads TGTGCCAGCAGTTCATCGACAGGGAACTATGGCTACACCTTC.

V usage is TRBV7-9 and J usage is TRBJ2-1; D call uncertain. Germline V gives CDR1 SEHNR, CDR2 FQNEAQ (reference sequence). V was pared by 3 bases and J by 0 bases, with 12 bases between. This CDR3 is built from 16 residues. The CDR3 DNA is TGTGCCAGCAGCTTGGAAAAACTGAGCTCCTACAATGAGCAGTTCTTC. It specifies CASSLEKLSSYNEQFF. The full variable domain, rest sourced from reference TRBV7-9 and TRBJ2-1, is DTGVSQNPRHKITKRGQNVTFRCDPISEHNRLYWYRQTLGQGPEFLTYFQNEAQLEKSRLLSDRFSAERPKGSFSTLEIQRTEQGDSAMYLCASSLEKLSSYNEQFFGPGTRLTVL.

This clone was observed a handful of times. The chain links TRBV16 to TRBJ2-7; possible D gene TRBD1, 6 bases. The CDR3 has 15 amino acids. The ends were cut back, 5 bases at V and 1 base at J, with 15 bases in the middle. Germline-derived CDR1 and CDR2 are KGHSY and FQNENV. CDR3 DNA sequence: TGTGCCAGCAGCGACGGAGCAGGGGAGTCCTACGAGCAGTACTTC. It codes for CASSDGAGESYEQYF.

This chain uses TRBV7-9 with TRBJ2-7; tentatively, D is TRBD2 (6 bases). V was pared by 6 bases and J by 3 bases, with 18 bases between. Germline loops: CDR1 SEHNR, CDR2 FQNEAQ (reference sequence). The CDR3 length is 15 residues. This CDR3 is CASSITLAKRYEQYF. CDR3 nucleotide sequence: TGTGCCAGCAGTATCACACTAGCCAAACGCTACGAGCAGTACTTC.

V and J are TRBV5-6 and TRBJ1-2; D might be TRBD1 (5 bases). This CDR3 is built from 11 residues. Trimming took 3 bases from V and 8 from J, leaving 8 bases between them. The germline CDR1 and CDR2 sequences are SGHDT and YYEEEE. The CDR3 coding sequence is TGTGCCAGCAGCTCCAGGGTCGGCTACACCTTC. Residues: CASSSRVGYTF. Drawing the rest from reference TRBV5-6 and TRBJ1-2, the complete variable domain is DAGVTQSPTHLIKTRGQQVTLRCSPKSGHDTVSWYQQALGQGPQFIFQYYEEEERQRGNFPDRFSGHQFPNYSSELNVNALLLGDSALYLCASSSRVGYTFGSGTRLTVV.

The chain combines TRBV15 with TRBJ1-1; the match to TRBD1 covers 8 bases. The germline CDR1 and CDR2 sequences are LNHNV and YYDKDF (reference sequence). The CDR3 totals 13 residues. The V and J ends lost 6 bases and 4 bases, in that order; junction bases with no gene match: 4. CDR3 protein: CATRPDRGTEAFF. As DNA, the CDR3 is TGTGCCACCAGACCTGACAGGGGCACTGAAGCTTTCTTT. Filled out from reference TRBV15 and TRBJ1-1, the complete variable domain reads DAMVIQNPRYQVTQFGKPVTLSCSQTLNHNVMYWYQQKSSQAPKLLFHYYDKDFNNEADTPDNFQSRRPNTSFCFLDIRSPGLGDTAMYLCATRPDRGTEAFFGQGTRLTVV.

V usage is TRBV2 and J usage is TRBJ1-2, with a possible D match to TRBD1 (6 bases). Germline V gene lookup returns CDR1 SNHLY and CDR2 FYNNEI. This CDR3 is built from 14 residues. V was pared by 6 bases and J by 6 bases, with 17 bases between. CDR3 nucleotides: TGTGCCAGCAGACCCCTCGGGGGCGCGGATGGCTACACCTTC. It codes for CASRPLGGADGYTF.

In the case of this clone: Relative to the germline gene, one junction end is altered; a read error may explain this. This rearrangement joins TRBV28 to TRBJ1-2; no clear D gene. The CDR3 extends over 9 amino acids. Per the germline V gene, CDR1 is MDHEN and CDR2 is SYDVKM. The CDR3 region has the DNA TGTGCCAGCAGTTCCCCTCCTTACTTC. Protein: CASSSPPYF.

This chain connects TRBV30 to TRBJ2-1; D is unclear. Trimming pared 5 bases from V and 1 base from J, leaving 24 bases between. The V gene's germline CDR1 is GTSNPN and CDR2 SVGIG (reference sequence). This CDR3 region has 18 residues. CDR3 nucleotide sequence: TGTGCCTGGGTCTACTCGCGTTTAGGATTCGGGTCCTACAATGAGCAGTTCTTC. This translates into CAWVYSRLGFGSYNEQFF.